What follows are 27 T cell receptor beta chains derived from one specimen sequenced in a study of identical twins. TCRdb called the 5' RACE reads again in MiXCR, with one record for every CDR3 protein. Among 140,000 to 150,000 distinct CDR3 sequences listed, roughly 3.2% were seen once. Sequences were obtained from memory T cells sorted from blood. Every receptor here comes from a man younger than 35 in good health.

This clonotype occurred many times. The chain links TRBV7-2 to TRBJ2-7, with D tentatively TRBD2 (6 bases). The V gene lost 0 bases and the J gene lost 7 bases, with 13 bases spanning the gap. Germline values: CDR1 SGHTA, CDR2 FQGNSA. CDR3 length: 14 residues. The CDR3 sequence is CASSLASGTWEQYF. CDR3 sequence (DNA): TGTGCCAGCAGCTTAGCTAGCGGCACGTGGGAGCAGTACTTC. The variable domain in full, with the rest retrieved from reference TRBV7-2 and TRBJ2-7, is GAGVSQSPSNKVTEKGKDVELRCDPISGHTALYWYRQSLGQGLEFLIYFQGNSAPDKSGLPSDRFSAERTGGSVSTLTIQRTQQEDSAVYLCASSLASGTWEQYFGPGTRLTVT.

This clonotype was observed many times. The V gene is TRBV7-3, the J gene TRBJ2-2; D is possibly TRBD2 (6 bases). Germline CDR1 reads SGHTA; CDR2 reads FQGTGA. Deletions cut 5 bases from V and 6 bases from J, with 10 bases between. There are 13 residues in the CDR3. CDR3 in DNA: TGTGCCAGCAGCACCAGGGAGGCCGGGGAGCTGTTTTTT. It encodes CASSTREAGELFF.

In its sample, this clonotype was seen many times. The chain couples TRBV3-1 to TRBJ2-7, with unresolved D. Trimming took 2 bases from V and 0 from J, leaving 14 bases between them. This CDR3 spans 16 amino acids. CDR1 and CDR2 (germline): LGHDT, YNNKEL (reference sequence). The CDR3 loop reads CASSQHWRLSSYEQYV. CDR3 coding DNA: TGTGCCAGCAGCCAACATTGGCGGCTTAGCTCCTACGAGCAGTACGTC.

This clonotype was seen many times. The rearrangement links TRBV29-1 to TRBJ1-5, with D tentatively TRBD1 (5 bases). With 3 bases removed from V and 3 bases from J, the gap between germline ends came to 9 bases. In germline, CDR1 is SQVTM, CDR2 ANQGSEA. The CDR3 is made up of 13 amino acids. This chain's CDR3 is CSVETDPNQPQHF. The CDR3, as DNA: TGCAGCGTTGAGACAGATCCCAATCAGCCCCAGCATTTT.

This clonotype was observed many times. This chain links TRBV7-2 with TRBJ2-3; D gene ambiguous. Deletions cut 1 base from V and 3 bases from J, with 5 bases between. The CDR3 consists of 13 residues. Looked up from germline, CDR1 is SGHTA and CDR2 is FQGNSA. Written as DNA, the CDR3 is TGTGCCAGCAGCTTAGACTGGACAGATACGCAGTATTTT. Residues: CASSLDWTDTQYF.

There are many counts of this clonotype. The V call is TRBV6-1, the J call TRBJ1-1, with 7 nucleotides matching TRBD1. Per the germline V gene, CDR1 is MNHNS and CDR2 is SASEGT. V shed 4 bases and J 8 bases; nucleotides not matched to a gene: 4. The CDR3 has 12 residues. CDR3 coding DNA: TGTGCCAGCAGTGGATCGACAGGGGAAGCTTTCTTT. Translating gives CASSGSTGEAFF.

The sample holds many counts of this clonotype. The chain recombines TRBV12-3 or TRBV12-4 with TRBJ2-1; tentatively, D is TRBD1 (5 bases). The CDR3 runs 14 residues. The CDR3 protein is CPTSGQSGRDEQFF. The DNA for the CDR3 is TGTCCCACATCCGGACAATCAGGCAGGGATGAGCAGTTCTTC.

This clonotype occurred many times. This rearrangement joins TRBV20-1 to TRBJ2-1; D not resolved. This CDR3 is 12 amino acids long. Germline V gives CDR1 DFQATT, CDR2 SNEGSKA (reference sequence). V shed 4 bases and J shed 4 bases, with 8 bases lying between them. In DNA form, the CDR3 reads TGCAGTGCTAAAATAACGTACAATGAGCAGTTCTTC. This codes for CSAKITYNEQFF.

There are a few counts of this clonotype. J is TRBJ1-1 and V is TRBV19, with D uncertain. Germline CDR1 LNHDA, CDR2 SQIVND (reference sequence). The CDR3 loop spans 13 amino acids. V lost 1 base to trimming and J lost 3 bases, with 6 bases between them. This CDR3 reads CASSIGRYTEAFF. CDR3 DNA: TGTGCCAGTAGTATAGGGAGATACACTGAAGCTTTCTTT.

This clonotype has ten or more counts. The chain joins TRBV27 to TRBJ2-6; D is uncertain. This CDR3 contains 16 residues. The germline V and J ends were trimmed by 5 bases and 0 bases, with 11 bases remaining between them. From germline, CDR1 is MNHEY and CDR2 SMNVEV (reference sequence). The CDR3 region has the DNA TGTGCCAGCAGTAAGGCAGGCTTCTCTGGGGCCAACGTCCTGACTTTC. Residues: CASSKAGFSGANVLTF.

This clonotype was detected ten times or more. The rearrangement links TRBV7-8 to TRBJ2-1; 9 nucleotides agree with TRBD2. Germline V gene sequence: CDR1 SGHVS, CDR2 FQNEAQ. This CDR3 comprises 17 residues. With 4 bases clipped from V and 0 bases from J, the junction kept 7 bases outside the gene matches. The CDR3 region is CASSSPAGGPSYNEQFF. In DNA, the CDR3 is TGTGCCAGCAGCTCACCAGCGGGAGGTCCCTCCTACAATGAGCAGTTCTTC. The full variable domain, its missing parts supplied by reference TRBV7-8 and TRBJ2-1, is GAGVSQSPRYKVAKRGQDVALRCDPISGHVSLFWYQQALGQGPEFLTYFQNEAQLDKSGLPSDRFFAERPEGSVSTLKIQRTQQEDSAVYLCASSSPAGGPSYNEQFFGPGTRLTVL.

This clonotype has ten or more counts. The chain carries TRBV7-9 and TRBJ2-1; D call uncertain. The V and J ends lost 1 base and 9 bases respectively, with 10 bases between them. Germline V CDR1 and CDR2: SEHNR, FQNEAQ (reference sequence). The CDR3 sequence is 13 residues long. The DNA for the CDR3 is TGTGCCAGCAGCTTAGGTCCGGGCGGTGAGCAGTTCTTC. Translation gives CASSLGPGGEQFF.

In its sample, this clonotype was seen a few times. This chain links TRBV12-3 or TRBV12-4 with TRBJ2-2, with 9 bases lining up with TRBD2. The CDR3 contains 15 residues. V lost 3 bases and J lost 6; bases outside the gene matches: 5. In DNA, the CDR3 is TGTGCCAGCAGTTTCCTAGCGGGACGGTCCGGGGAGCTGTTTTTT. This encodes CASSFLAGRSGELFF.

This clonotype was observed many times. This sequence joins TRBV11-2 and TRBJ2-3; weak D call: TRBD1 (6 bases). CDR1 SGHAT and CDR2 FQNNGV come from the germline V gene. The CDR3 extends over 14 amino acids. V gave up 5 bases and J gave up 2 bases, with 11 bases separating them. CDR3 bases: TGTGCCAGCAGCCCAAACAGGGTCACAGATACGCAGTATTTT. Translated: CASSPNRVTDTQYF.

At least ten counts were recorded for this clonotype. The CDR3 region has the DNA TGTGCCAGCTCCGGCTCGGGGTACAATGGTGAGCAGTTCTTC. Residues: CASSGSGYNGEQFF. The chain joins TRBV2 to TRBJ2-1; perhaps TRBD2 as D (5 bases). The CDR3 sequence is 14 residues long. The V end lost 8 bases, the J end lost 9 bases, and 20 bases lay between the germline ends. The V gene's germline CDR1 is SNHLY and CDR2 FYNNEI.

This clonotype was counted between two and nine times. The chain uses TRBV7-2 and TRBJ1-5; D is possibly TRBD1 (5 bases). CDR1 SGHTA and CDR2 FQGNSA come from the germline V gene. V was pared by 3 bases and J by 7 bases, with 13 bases between. The CDR3 is 14 residues long. The CDR3 coding sequence is TGTGCCAGCAGCTTGGACAACCCCGGGCAGCCCCAGCATTTT. It encodes CASSLDNPGQPQHF.

This clonotype has a count of ten or more. The chain recombines TRBV12-3 or TRBV12-4 with TRBJ1-4; possible D gene TRBD1, 5 bases. Trimming took off 4 bases at V and 8 bases at J, with 11 bases between the two ends. The CDR3 is 13 residues long. The CDR3 protein is CASSWTGTEKLFF. CDR3 in DNA: TGTGCCAGCAGTTGGACGGGGACCGAAAAACTGTTTTTT.

At least ten counts were recorded for this clonotype. The rearrangement joins TRBV2 to TRBJ1-5, with unresolved D. V shed 4 bases and J shed 8 bases, with 15 bases lying between them. CDR1 and CDR2 from the germline V gene are SNHLY and FYNNEI. CDR3 length: 14 residues. This CDR3 is CASSGPTPGEPQHF. CDR3 sequence (DNA): TGTGCCAGCAGTGGGCCCACGCCGGGCGAGCCCCAGCATTTT.

This clonotype was seen more than once but under ten times. The J gene is TRBJ2-7, the V gene TRBV19; either TRBD1 or TRBD2 may fit D (5 bases each). Looked up from germline, CDR1 is LNHDA and CDR2 is SQIVND (reference sequence). V shed 2 bases and J shed 2 bases, with 10 bases lying between them. The CDR3 runs 14 residues. The CDR3 protein is CASSIRDGTYEQYF. As DNA, the CDR3 is TGTGCCAGTAGTATACGGGACGGAACCTACGAGCAGTACTTC.

Ten or more counts support this clonotype. The chain joins TRBV5-4 to TRBJ2-1, with a possible D match to TRBD1 (5 bases). This CDR3 region has 14 residues. The germline V gene has CDR1 SGHNT and CDR2 YYREEE (reference sequence). Deletions cut 2 bases from V and 7 bases from J, with 13 bases between. This CDR3 is CASSFIMGRNEQFF. The DNA for the CDR3 is TGTGCCAGCAGCTTTATAATGGGGCGGAATGAGCAGTTCTTC.

This clonotype occurred many times. CDR3 protein: CSARTGFASNQPQHF. CDR3 coding DNA: TGCAGTGCCCGGACAGGGTTTGCGAGCAATCAGCCCCAGCATTTT. This chain uses TRBV20-1 with TRBJ1-5, with 8 bases fitting TRBD1. The CDR3 totals 15 residues. Looked up from germline, CDR1 is DFQATT and CDR2 is SNEGSKA (reference sequence). With V trimmed by 6 bases and J by 1 base, 8 bases remained unmatched.

The sample holds many counts of this clonotype. The gene calls are TRBV20-1 and TRBJ1-3; D gene ambiguous. Germline V gives CDR1 DFQATT, CDR2 SNEGSKA (reference sequence). V lost 5 bases to trimming and J lost 8 bases, with 10 bases between them. The CDR3 is made up of 11 amino acids. The CDR3 here is CSAPIADTIYF. CDR3 bases: TGCAGTGCTCCAATCGCGGACACCATATATTTT.

In its sample, this clonotype was seen many times. V is TRBV19 and J is TRBJ2-6, with D perhaps matching TRBD1 or TRBD2 (5 bases each). Trimming took 4 bases from V and 12 from J, leaving 10 bases between them. CDR3 length: 12 residues. The germline CDR1 and CDR2 sequences are LNHDA and SQIVND (reference sequence). CDR3 in amino acids: CASSTPGAVLTF. The DNA of the CDR3 is TGTGCCAGTAGTACACCCGGGGCCGTCCTGACTTTC.

This clonotype was found many times. The J gene is TRBJ1-1, the V gene TRBV20-1; the match to TRBD1 covers 8 bases. This CDR3 has 13 residues. V shed 6 bases and J 1 base; nucleotides not matched to a gene: 4. The germline V gene encodes CDR1 DFQATT and CDR2 SNEGSKA (reference sequence). The CDR3 loop is CSAAGGANTEAFF. The CDR3 DNA sequence: TGCAGTGCCGCAGGGGGCGCGAACACTGAAGCTTTCTTT.

The chain is built from TRBV16 and TRBJ1-2; maybe TRBD1 (5 bases). This CDR3 has 14 amino acids. CDR1 and CDR2 (germline): KGHSY, FQNENV. Trimming stripped 0 bases from V and 3 bases from J, with 8 bases between. The CDR3 DNA reads as TGTGCCAGCAGCCAATCTTCAGGGTACTATGGCTACACCTTC. Protein: CASSQSSGYYGYTF.

Concerning this clonotype: Since a much larger clone is just one base distant, this may be a read error. Likely a read error: the CDR3 ends without its conserved phenylalanine or tryptophan. The V and J genes are TRBV12-3 or TRBV12-4 and TRBJ2-1; D remains ambiguous. The CDR3 is 13 residues long. Trimming stripped 5 bases from V and 5 bases from J, with 10 bases between. The CDR3, as DNA: TGTGCCAGCAGTCGAGAGGACCACAATGAGCAGTTCATC. It specifies CASSREDHNEQFI.

On this clonotype itself: A much larger clone differs by one base, so this may be a read error. The rearrangement joins TRBV6-2 or TRBV6-3 to TRBJ2-5; no clear D. The CDR3 extends over 13 amino acids. Germline assignment: CDR1 MNHEY and CDR2 SVGEGT. The ends were cut back, 0 bases at V and 9 bases at J, with 11 bases in the middle. Here the CDR3 DNA reads TGTGCCAGCAGTTACTCGACATTCGAGGCCCAGTACTTC. Its protein product is CASSYSTFEAQYF.